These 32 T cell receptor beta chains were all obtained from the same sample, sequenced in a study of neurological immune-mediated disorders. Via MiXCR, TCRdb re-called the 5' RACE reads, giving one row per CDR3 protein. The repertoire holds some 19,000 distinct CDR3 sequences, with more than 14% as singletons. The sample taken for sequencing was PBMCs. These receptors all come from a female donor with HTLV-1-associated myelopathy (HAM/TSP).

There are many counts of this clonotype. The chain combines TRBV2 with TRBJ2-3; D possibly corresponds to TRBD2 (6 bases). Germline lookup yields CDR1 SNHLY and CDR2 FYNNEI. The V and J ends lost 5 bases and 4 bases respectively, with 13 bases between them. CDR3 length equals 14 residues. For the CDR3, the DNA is TGTGCCAGCAGTCTGACTAGAGTGGCAGATACGCAGTATTTT. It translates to CASSLTRVADTQYF.

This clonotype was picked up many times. DNA for the CDR3: TGCAGTGCAATAACCCCTACAGCGGGAGTGTCGGAGACCCAGTACTTC. It yields the protein CSAITPTAGVSETQYF. This sequence joins TRBV20-1 and TRBJ2-5, with TRBD2 matching over 8 bases. The length of the CDR3 is 16 residues. V shed 6 bases and J 5 bases; nucleotides not matched to a gene: 17. From germline, CDR1 is DFQATT and CDR2 SNEGSKA (reference sequence).

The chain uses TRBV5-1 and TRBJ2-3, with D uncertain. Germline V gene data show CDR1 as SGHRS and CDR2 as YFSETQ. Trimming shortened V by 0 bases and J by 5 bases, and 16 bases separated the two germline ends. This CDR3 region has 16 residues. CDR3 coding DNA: TGCGCCAGCAGCTTGGGCCTACCGGTGGCTCAAGATACGCAGTATTTT. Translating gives CASSLGLPVAQDTQYF.

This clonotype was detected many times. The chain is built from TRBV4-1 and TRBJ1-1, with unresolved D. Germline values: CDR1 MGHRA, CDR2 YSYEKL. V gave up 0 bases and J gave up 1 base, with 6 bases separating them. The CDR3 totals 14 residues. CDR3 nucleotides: TGCGCCAGCAGCCAAGACGCGGGGAACACTGAAGCTTTCTTT. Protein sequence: CASSQDAGNTEAFF.

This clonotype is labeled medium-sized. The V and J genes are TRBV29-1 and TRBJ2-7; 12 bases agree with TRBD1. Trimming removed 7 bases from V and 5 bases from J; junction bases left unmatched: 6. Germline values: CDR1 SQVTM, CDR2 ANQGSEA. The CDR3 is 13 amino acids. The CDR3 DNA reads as TGCAGCGGCGCCGGGACAGGGGGCCACGAGCAGTACTTC. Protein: CSGAGTGGHEQYF.

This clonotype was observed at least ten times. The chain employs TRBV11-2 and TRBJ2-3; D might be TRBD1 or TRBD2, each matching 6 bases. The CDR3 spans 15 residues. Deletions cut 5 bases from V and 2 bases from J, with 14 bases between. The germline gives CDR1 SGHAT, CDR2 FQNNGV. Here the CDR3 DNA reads TGTGCCAGCAGCCCAGGGGCGGGGTACACAGATACGCAGTATTTT. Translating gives CASSPGAGYTDTQYF.

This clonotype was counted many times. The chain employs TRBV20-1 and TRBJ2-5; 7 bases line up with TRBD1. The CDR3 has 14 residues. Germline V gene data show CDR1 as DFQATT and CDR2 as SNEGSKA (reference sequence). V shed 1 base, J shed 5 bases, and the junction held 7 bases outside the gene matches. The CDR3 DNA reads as TGCAGTGCTAGAGGTGACCGACAGGGTGAGACCCAGTACTTC. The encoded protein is CSARGDRQGETQYF.

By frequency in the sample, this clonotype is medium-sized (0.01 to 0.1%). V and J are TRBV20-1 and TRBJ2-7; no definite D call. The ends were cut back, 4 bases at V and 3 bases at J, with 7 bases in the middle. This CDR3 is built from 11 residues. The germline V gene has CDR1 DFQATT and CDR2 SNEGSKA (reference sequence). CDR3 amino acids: CSATPDYEQYF. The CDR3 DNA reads TGCAGTGCTACCCCAGACTACGAGCAGTACTTC.

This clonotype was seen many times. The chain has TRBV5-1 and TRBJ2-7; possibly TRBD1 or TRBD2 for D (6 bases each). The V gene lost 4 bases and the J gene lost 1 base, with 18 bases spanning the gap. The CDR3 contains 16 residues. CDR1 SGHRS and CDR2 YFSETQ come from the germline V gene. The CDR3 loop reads CASSRTAGRRSYEQYF. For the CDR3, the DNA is TGCGCCAGCAGCCGGACAGCTGGGAGGAGGTCCTACGAGCAGTACTTC.

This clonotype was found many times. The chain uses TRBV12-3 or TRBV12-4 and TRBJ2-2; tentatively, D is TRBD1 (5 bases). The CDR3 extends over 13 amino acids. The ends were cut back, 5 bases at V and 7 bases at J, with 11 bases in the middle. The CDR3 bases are TGTGCCAGCAGTAGTTTAGGGGTCGGGGAGCTGTTTTTT. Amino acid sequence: CASSSLGVGELFF.

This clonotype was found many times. The CDR3 DNA follows: TGTGCCAGCAGCTTGGCCAGCTCCTACAATGAGCAGTTCTTC. Protein sequence: CASSLASSYNEQFF. The chain is built from TRBV5-4 and TRBJ2-1; no clear D gene. Germline assignment: CDR1 SGHNT and CDR2 YYREEE (reference sequence). Trimming took 0 bases from V and 0 from J, leaving 4 bases between them. The CDR3 extends over 14 amino acids.

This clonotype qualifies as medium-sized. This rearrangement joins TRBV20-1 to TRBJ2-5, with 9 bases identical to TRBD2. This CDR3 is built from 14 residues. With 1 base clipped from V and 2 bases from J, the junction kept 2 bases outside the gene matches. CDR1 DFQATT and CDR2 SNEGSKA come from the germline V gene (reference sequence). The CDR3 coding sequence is TGCAGTGCTAGAGTAGCGGGAGTTCAAGAGACCCAGTACTTC. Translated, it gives CSARVAGVQETQYF.

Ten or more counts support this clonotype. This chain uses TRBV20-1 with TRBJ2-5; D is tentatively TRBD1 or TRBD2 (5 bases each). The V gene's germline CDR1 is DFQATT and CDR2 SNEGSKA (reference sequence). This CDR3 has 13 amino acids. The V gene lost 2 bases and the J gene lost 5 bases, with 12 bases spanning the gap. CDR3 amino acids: CSARQGSGETQYF. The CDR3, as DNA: TGCAGTGCTAGACAGGGTTCGGGGGAGACCCAGTACTTC.

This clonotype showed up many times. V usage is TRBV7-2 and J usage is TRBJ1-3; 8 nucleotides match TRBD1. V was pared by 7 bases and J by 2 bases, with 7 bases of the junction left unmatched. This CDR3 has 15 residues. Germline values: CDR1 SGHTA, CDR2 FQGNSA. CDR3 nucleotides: TGTGCCAGCACCCATTCGACAGGGGCTGGAAACACCATATATTTT. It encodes CASTHSTGAGNTIYF.

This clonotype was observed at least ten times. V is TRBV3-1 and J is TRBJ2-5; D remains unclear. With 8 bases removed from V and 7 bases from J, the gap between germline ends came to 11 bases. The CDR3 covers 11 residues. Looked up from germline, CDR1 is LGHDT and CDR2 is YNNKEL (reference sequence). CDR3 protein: CASGTTRTQYF. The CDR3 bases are TGTGCCAGCGGTACGACACGGACCCAGTACTTC.

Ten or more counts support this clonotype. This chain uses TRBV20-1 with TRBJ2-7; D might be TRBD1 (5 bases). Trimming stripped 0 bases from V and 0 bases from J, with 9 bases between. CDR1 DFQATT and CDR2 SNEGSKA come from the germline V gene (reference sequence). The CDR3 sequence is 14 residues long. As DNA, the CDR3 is TGCAGTGCTAGAGATAAGGGGTTCTCCTACGAGCAGTACTTC. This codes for CSARDKGFSYEQYF.

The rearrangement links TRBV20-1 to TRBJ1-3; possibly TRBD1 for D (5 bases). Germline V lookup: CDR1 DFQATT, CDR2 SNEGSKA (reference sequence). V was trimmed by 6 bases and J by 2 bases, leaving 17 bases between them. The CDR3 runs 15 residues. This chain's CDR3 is CSARIGGDAGNTIYF. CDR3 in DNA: TGCAGTGCCCGGATTGGGGGGGACGCTGGAAACACCATATATTTT.

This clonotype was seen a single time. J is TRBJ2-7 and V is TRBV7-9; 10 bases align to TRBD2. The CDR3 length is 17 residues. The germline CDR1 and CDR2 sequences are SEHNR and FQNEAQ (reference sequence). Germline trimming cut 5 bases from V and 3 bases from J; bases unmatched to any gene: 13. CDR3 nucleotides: TGTGCCAGCAGCCATGGGAATGGACTAGCGGAAAACTACGAGCAGTACTTC. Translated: CASSHGNGLAENYEQYF.

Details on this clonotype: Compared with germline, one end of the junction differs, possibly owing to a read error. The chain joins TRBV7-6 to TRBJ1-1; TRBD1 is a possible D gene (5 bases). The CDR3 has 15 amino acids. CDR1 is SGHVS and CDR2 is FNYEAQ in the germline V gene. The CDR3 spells CASRLGVELNTEAFF. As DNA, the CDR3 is TGTGCCAGCAGATTAGGGGTAGAGCTGAACACTGAAGCTTTCTTT.

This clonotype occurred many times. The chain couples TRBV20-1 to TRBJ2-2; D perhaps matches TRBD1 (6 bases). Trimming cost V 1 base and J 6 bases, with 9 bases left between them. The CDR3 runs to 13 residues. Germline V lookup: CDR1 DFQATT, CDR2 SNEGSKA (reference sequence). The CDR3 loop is CSARGQGPGELFF. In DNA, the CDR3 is TGCAGTGCTAGAGGTCAGGGGCCCGGGGAGCTGTTTTTT.

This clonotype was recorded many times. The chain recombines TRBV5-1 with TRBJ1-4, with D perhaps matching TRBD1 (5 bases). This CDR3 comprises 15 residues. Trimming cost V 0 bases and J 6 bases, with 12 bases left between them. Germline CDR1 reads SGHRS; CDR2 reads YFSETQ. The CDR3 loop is CASSLAGTEDEKLFF. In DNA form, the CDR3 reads TGCGCCAGCAGCTTGGCCGGGACCGAGGATGAAAAACTGTTTTTT.

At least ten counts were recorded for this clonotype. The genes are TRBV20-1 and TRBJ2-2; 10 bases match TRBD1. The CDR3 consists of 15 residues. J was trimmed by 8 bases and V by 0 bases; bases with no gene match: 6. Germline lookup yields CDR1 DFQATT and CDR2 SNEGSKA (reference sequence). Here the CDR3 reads CSARDQDRGQGELFF. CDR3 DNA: TGCAGTGCTAGAGATCAAGACAGGGGGCAGGGGGAGCTGTTTTTT.

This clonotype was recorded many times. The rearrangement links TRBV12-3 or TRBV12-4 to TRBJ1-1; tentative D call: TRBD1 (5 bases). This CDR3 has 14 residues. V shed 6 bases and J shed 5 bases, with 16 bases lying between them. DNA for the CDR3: TGTGCCAGCAGAACCCAGGGAAGGGGTACTGAAGCTTTCTTT. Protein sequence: CASRTQGRGTEAFF.

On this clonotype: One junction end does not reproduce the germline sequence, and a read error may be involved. The CDR3, as DNA: TGTGCCAACAGCCCTGGAAAGACAGGGGGCGATGTCTACACCTTC. It encodes CANSPGKTGGDVYTF. The V call is TRBV4-2, the J call TRBJ1-2, with 10 bases matching TRBD1. The CDR3 totals 15 residues. CDR1 is LGHNA, CDR2 YNFKEQ, per germline.

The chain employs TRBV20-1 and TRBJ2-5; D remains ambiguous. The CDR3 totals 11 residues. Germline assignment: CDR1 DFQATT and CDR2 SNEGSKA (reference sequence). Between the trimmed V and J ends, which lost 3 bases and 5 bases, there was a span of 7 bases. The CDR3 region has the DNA TGCAGTGCTAGGAGTGGGGAGACCCAGTACTTC. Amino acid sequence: CSARSGETQYF.

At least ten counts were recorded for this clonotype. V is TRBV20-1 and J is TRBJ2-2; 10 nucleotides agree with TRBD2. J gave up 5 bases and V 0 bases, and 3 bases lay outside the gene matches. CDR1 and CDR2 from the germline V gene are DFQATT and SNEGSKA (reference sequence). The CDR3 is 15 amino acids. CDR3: CSAREAGGETGELFF. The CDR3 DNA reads TGCAGTGCTAGAGAAGCGGGGGGGGAGACCGGGGAGCTGTTTTTT.

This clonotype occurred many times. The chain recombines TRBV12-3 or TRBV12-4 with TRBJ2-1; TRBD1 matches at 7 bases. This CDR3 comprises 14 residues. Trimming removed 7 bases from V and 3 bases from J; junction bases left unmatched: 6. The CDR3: CASMLGTVYNEQFF. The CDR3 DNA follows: TGTGCCAGCATGCTCGGGACAGTCTACAATGAGCAGTTCTTC.

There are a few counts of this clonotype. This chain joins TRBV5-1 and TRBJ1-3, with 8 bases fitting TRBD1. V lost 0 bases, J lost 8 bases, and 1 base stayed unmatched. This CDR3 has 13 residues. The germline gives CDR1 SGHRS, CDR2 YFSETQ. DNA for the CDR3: TGCGCCAGCAGCTTGGGACAGGGGCACACCATATATTTT. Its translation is CASSLGQGHTIYF.

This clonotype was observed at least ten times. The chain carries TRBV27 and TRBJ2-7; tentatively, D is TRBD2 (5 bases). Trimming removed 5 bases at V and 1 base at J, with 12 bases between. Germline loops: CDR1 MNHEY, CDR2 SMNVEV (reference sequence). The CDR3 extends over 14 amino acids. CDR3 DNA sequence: TGTGCCAGCAGTCCAAGCGGATTATCCTACGAGCAGTACTTC. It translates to CASSPSGLSYEQYF.

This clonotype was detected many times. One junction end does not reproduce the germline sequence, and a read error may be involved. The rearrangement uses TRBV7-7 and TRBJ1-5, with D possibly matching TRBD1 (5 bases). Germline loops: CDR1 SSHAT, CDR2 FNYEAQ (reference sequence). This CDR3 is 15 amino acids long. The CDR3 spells CASSLEGILNQPQHF. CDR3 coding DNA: TGTGCTAGCAGCTTAGAGGGGATACTCAATCAGCCCCAGCATTTT.

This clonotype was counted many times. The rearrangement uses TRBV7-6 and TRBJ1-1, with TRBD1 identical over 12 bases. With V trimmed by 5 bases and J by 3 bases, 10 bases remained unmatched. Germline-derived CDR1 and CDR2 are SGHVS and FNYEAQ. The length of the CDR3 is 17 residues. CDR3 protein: CASSPGTGGYSDTEAFF. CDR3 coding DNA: TGTGCCAGCAGCCCCGGGACAGGGGGCTATTCGGACACTGAAGCTTTCTTT.

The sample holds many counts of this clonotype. Written as DNA, the CDR3 is TGTGCCAGCAGCGCAACAGGGTTCTACGAGCAGTACTTC. It codes for CASSATGFYEQYF. This chain connects TRBV6-1 to TRBJ2-7, with D possibly being TRBD1 (6 bases). The CDR3 covers 13 residues. Trimming cost V 6 bases and J 3 bases, with 12 bases left between them. Germline V CDR1 and CDR2: MNHNS, SASEGT.